This T cell receptor (beta chain) derives from a study of blood T cell repertoires in COVID-19. Across the whole study: Donors in the United States, Italy and Spain gave samples during acute or convalescent COVID-19.

V gave up 6 bases and J gave up 0 bases, with 15 bases separating them. The germline V gene encodes CDR1 KGHSH and CDR2 LQKENI. The CDR3 contains 16 residues. The assay was immunoSEQ multiplex PCR, and TCRdb's table has in-frame clones only and misses some. The repertoire holds hundreds of thousands of clones, around 87% seen once, with 1.3% in the top ten. The receptor was derived from a man in his 70s with acute or convalescent COVID-19. The material sequenced was peripheral blood. The V call is TRBV18, the J call TRBJ1-3; perhaps TRBD1 as D (6 bases). CDR3 in amino acids: CASSGTFISSGNTIYF. The CDR3 DNA reads TGTGCCAGCTCGGGGACATTTATCAGCTCTGGAAACACCATATATTTT. Full variable domain (rest looked up from reference TRBV18 and TRBJ1-3): NAGVMQNPRHLVRRRGQEARLRCSPMKGHSHVYWYRQLPEEGLKFMVYLQKENIIDESGMPKERFSAEFPKEGPSILRIQQVVRGDSAAYFCASSGTFISSGNTIYFGEGSWLTVV.